Sequencing of this T cell receptor (beta chain) was carried out in a study of T-cell memory formation after mild COVID-19. A single record per CDR3 protein comes from TCRdb applying MiXCR to the 5' RACE reads. The sample consists of 98,000 or so distinct CDR3 sequences, roughly a sixth of them appearing once. Germline-derived CDR1 and CDR2 are MNHEY and SVGEGT. V was cut by 8 bases and J by 3 bases, with 17 bases left in between. CDR3 length: 14 residues. The rearrangement links TRBV6-2 or TRBV6-3 to TRBJ2-7; D uncertain. The sequence was obtained from a man younger than 30 who had mild COVID-19 (a few samples of this study predate the infection). Cell type and time point are not known. Input material: PBMCs or a T cell subset sorted from them (not recorded which). Here the CDR3 reads CASGLISSSYEQYF. DNA of the CDR3: TGTGCCAGCGGGTTAATCTCCAGCAGCTACGAGCAGTACTTC.